Following are 18 T cell receptor beta chains from one sample sequenced in a study of a mutant IDH1 vaccine in newly diagnosed glioma. As for time point: baseline, week 1 (first vaccination visit). Treatment: pre-vaccination baseline after standard-of-care therapy. TCRdb's table, derived via immunoSEQ multiplex PCR, lists solely in-frame clones and lacks some. The repertoire includes about 35,000 clones, 88% of them detected once, and roughly 4.4% sits in the top ten. The sample here was PBMCs, taken from a glioma patient treated with radiotherapy, temozolomide or both. The origin of the receptors is a woman in her thirties or forties with glioma.

This clone was seen a few times. The rearrangement uses TRBV10-3 and TRBJ1-1; 9 bases match TRBD1. The CDR3 is 15 residues long. Germline CDR1 ENHRY, CDR2 SYGVKD. Losses at the gene ends were 3 bases for V and 6 bases for J; bases not matched to a gene: 8. CDR3: CAISDKGTGIAEAFF. The CDR3, as DNA: TGTGCCATCAGTGACAAGGGGACAGGGATCGCTGAAGCTTTCTTT.

The chain has TRBV9 and TRBJ2-3; perhaps TRBD2 as D (5 bases). Looked up from germline, CDR1 is SGDLS and CDR2 is YYNGEE. The length of the CDR3 is 15 residues. Trimming took off 0 bases at V and 2 bases at J, with 10 bases between the two ends. The CDR3 coding sequence is TGTGCCAGCAGCGTAGGTCCAGGACTCACAGATACGCAGTATTTT. Protein: CASSVGPGLTDTQYF.

J is TRBJ1-1 and V is TRBV9, with D possibly matching TRBD1 (5 bases). CDR3 size: 19 residues. Between the trimmed V and J ends, which lost 3 bases and 2 bases, there was a span of 26 bases. Germline CDR1 reads SGDLS; CDR2 reads YYNGEE. The CDR3 DNA follows: TGTGCCAGCAGCGGCAGCGCGAGCAGGGCGATAAGATTTAACACTGAAGCTTTCTTT. This sequence encodes CASSGSASRAIRFNTEAFF.

V usage is TRBV19 and J usage is TRBJ1-6; D perhaps matches TRBD1 (5 bases). The germline V gene has CDR1 LNHDA and CDR2 SQIVND (reference sequence). Trimming stripped 5 bases from V and 0 bases from J, with 8 bases between. CDR3 size: 15 residues. DNA of the CDR3: TGTGCCAGTAGTGGGGGGACCTCCTATAATTCACCCCTCCACTTT. It encodes CASSGGTSYNSPLHF.

The chain recombines TRBV30 with TRBJ2-3; D call uncertain. This CDR3 spans 12 amino acids. The V end was cut by 4 bases, the J end by 4 bases, with 9 bases between. Germline CDR1 reads GTSNPN; CDR2 reads SVGIG (reference sequence). The CDR3, as DNA: TGTGCCTGGACAGTGCCCCCAGATACGCAGTATTTT. This translates into CAWTVPPDTQYF. The variable domain in full, with the rest retrieved from reference TRBV30 and TRBJ2-3, is SQTIHQWPATLVQPVGSPLSLECTVEGTSNPNLYWYRQAAGRGLQLLFYSVGIGQISSEVPQNLSASRPQDRQFILSSKKLLLSDSGFYLCAWTVPPDTQYFGPGTRLTVL.

The chain joins TRBV4-1 to TRBJ2-7; tentatively, D is TRBD1 (6 bases). This CDR3 comprises 14 residues. V lost 5 bases, J lost 0 bases, and 11 bases lay in between. Per germline, CDR1 MGHRA and CDR2 YSYEKL. The CDR3 region is CASSTGTHSYEQYF. The CDR3, as DNA: TGCGCCAGCAGCACCGGGACACACTCCTACGAGCAGTACTTC.

The table lists this clone with a count of one. The CDR3 bases are TGTGCCACCTCCACGGGGGCCCAAGGCACAGATACGCAGTATTTT. It specifies CATSTGAQGTDTQYF. The chain joins TRBV4-2 to TRBJ2-3, with D perhaps given as TRBD1 or TRBD2 (6 bases each). V shed 10 bases and J shed 1 base, with 18 bases lying between them. This CDR3 is 15 amino acids long. Germline CDR1 and CDR2: LGHNA and YNFKEQ.

The rearrangement joins TRBV5-1 to TRBJ2-2, with a possible D match to TRBD1 (5 bases). The germline CDR1 and CDR2 sequences are SGHRS and YFSETQ. The ends were cut back, 0 bases at V and 7 bases at J, with 10 bases in the middle. This CDR3 region has 14 residues. As DNA, the CDR3 is TGCGCCAGCAGCTTGGAACCAGGGTTCGGGGAGCTGTTTTTT. It encodes CASSLEPGFGELFF.

The gene calls are TRBV11-2 and TRBJ2-7, with D uncertain. This CDR3 has 16 amino acids. CDR1 is SGHAT, CDR2 FQNNGV, per germline. Deletions cut 3 bases from V and 3 bases from J, with 18 bases between. CDR3 region: CASSFPDGDGSYEQYF. As DNA, the CDR3 is TGTGCCAGCAGCTTTCCGGATGGGGATGGTAGCTACGAGCAGTACTTC.

The chain combines TRBV5-4 with TRBJ2-3; 12 bases map to TRBD2. The CDR3 has 16 amino acids. Germline V gene lookup returns CDR1 SGHNT and CDR2 YYREEE (reference sequence). With V trimmed by 0 bases and J by 3 bases, 2 bases remained unmatched. CDR3 residues: CASSLGTSGGTDTQYF. The CDR3 coding sequence is TGTGCCAGCAGCTTGGGTACTAGCGGGGGGACAGATACGCAGTATTTT.

The chain joins TRBV4-3 to TRBJ2-1; D remains unclear. The V end lost 0 bases, the J end lost 7 bases, and 10 bases lay between the germline ends. CDR3 length: 14 amino acids. The V gene's germline CDR1 is LGHNA and CDR2 YSLEER. CDR3 residues: CASSQERVGNEQFF. The CDR3 bases are TGCGCCAGCAGCCAAGAAAGGGTAGGGAATGAGCAGTTCTTC.

This rearrangement joins TRBV18 to TRBJ2-5; TRBD2 agrees at 9 bases. Germline loops: CDR1 KGHSH, CDR2 LQKENI. The junction had 9 bases not matched to a gene; V was cut back by 2 bases and J by 2 bases. This CDR3 region has 17 residues. CDR3 region: CASSPRQLAGEQETQYF. The CDR3 nucleotides are TGTGCCAGCTCACCAAGGCAATTAGCGGGGGAACAAGAGACCCAGTACTTC.

The gene calls are TRBV6-1 and TRBJ1-5; D uncertain. V was pared by 0 bases and J by 6 bases, with 6 bases between. The CDR3 contains 13 residues. The germline V gene has CDR1 MNHNS and CDR2 SASEGT. CDR3 DNA: TGTGCCAGCAGTGAAGCCCCCGCTCAGCCCCAGCATTTT. It codes for CASSEAPAQPQHF.

The chain couples TRBV14 to TRBJ2-7; D ambiguous. Germline lookup yields CDR1 SGHDN and CDR2 FVKESK. V was cut by 4 bases and J by 1 base, with 2 bases left in between. CDR3 size: 11 residues. The DNA of the CDR3 is TGTGCCAGCAGCCGTTCCTACGAGCAGTACTTC. Translation gives CASSRSYEQYF.

This chain links TRBV6-5 with TRBJ1-3; 9 bases map to TRBD1. J lost 0 bases, V lost 4 bases, and 4 bases had no gene match. The CDR3 is 16 amino acids. Per the germline V gene, CDR1 is MNHEY and CDR2 is SVGAGI. In DNA, the CDR3 is TGTGCCAGCAGTTGGACAGGGGTCCACTCTGGAAACACCATATATTTT. As protein: CASSWTGVHSGNTIYF.

The chain joins TRBV2 to TRBJ1-5; D gene uncertain. Germline V CDR1 and CDR2: SNHLY, FYNNEI. V lost 3 bases to trimming and J lost 1 base, with 10 bases between them. The CDR3 length is 15 residues. The CDR3: CASSDQPLSNQPQHF. CDR3 coding DNA: TGTGCCAGCAGTGACCAGCCCTTAAGCAATCAGCCCCAGCATTTT.

Points on this clone: At the DNA level, this CDR3 is encoded by other sequences in the same sample as well. The chain employs TRBV4-3 and TRBJ1-2; no reliable D call. The V gene lost 0 bases and the J gene lost 4 bases, with 9 bases spanning the gap. Per germline, CDR1 LGHNA and CDR2 YSLEER. This CDR3 region has 14 residues. This chain's CDR3 is CASSQDLSSYGYTF. CDR3 nucleotide sequence: TGCGCCAGCAGCCAAGATCTCAGTAGCTATGGCTACACCTTC.

The rearrangement links TRBV27 to TRBJ2-7; 9 positions match TRBD2. The CDR3 loop spans 16 amino acids. Trimming at V came to 6 bases and at J to 2 bases, leaving 11 bases not matched to a gene. Germline CDR1 reads MNHEY; CDR2 reads SMNVEV (reference sequence). CDR3 sequence reads: CASSSGVASGTYEQYF. The CDR3 DNA reads TGTGCCAGCAGCAGCGGGGTGGCTAGCGGGACCTACGAGCAGTACTTC.